This passage covers 11 T cell receptor beta chains from one sample sequenced in a study of blood T cell repertoires in COVID-19. Assay used: immunoSEQ multiplex PCR; TCRdb lists only in-frame clones, some missing. The data hold roughly 16,000 clones, with about nine tenths observed a single time. The sample taken for sequencing was peripheral blood. The receptors originated from a human donor with active COVID-19. The donor label of this sample is uncertain.

The V gene is TRBV9, the J gene TRBJ1-4; D is possibly TRBD1 (6 bases). The CDR3 has 15 residues. V lost 0 bases and J lost 5, with 11 bases in between. CDR1 is SGDLS, CDR2 YYNGEE, per germline. The CDR3 DNA reads as TGTGCCAGCAGCGTAGGGGGCAGGGGAAATGAAAAACTGTTTTTT. Its translation is CASSVGGRGNEKLFF.

This clone was counted once. The chain is built from TRBV5-4 and TRBJ2-5; D possibly corresponds to TRBD2 (6 bases). The CDR3 spans 15 residues. Germline CDR1 reads SGHNT; CDR2 reads YYREEE (reference sequence). The germline V and J ends were trimmed by 4 bases and 1 base, with 14 bases remaining between them. CDR3 in DNA: TGTGCCAGCAGCCCCGGGGGTTCGGGCCAAGAGACCCAGTACTTC. Encoded protein: CASSPGGSGQETQYF.

The chain has TRBV5-4 and TRBJ1-2; D is ambiguous. This CDR3 is built from 16 residues. V gave up 0 bases and J gave up 2 bases, with 14 bases separating them. CDR1 is SGHNT, CDR2 YYREEE, per germline (reference sequence). The CDR3 reads CASSLGQNGGNYGYTF. Here the CDR3 DNA reads TGTGCCAGCAGCTTGGGACAAAACGGAGGGAACTATGGCTACACCTTC.

The V and J genes are TRBV3-1 (or the pseudogene TRBV3-2) and TRBJ1-2; the match to TRBD1 covers 8 bases. V lost 4 bases and J lost 13; bases outside the gene matches: 11. This CDR3 spans 13 amino acids. Germline V CDR1 and CDR2: LGHDT, YNNKEL (reference sequence). CDR3 DNA: TGTGCCAGCAGCCTGGGGACAGGAGGCGATTGCACCTTC. Its translation: CASSLGTGGDCTF.

The rearrangement uses TRBV5-1 and TRBJ2-7; 10 nucleotides line up with TRBD1. Germline-derived CDR1 and CDR2 are SGHRS and YFSETQ. The CDR3 extends over 15 amino acids. The J segment lost 4 bases and the V segment lost 4 bases, leaving 8 bases of the junction unmatched. CDR3 DNA: TGCGCCAGCAGCCCCGCCGGGACAGGGGCGTACGAGCAGTACTTC. Its translation is CASSPAGTGAYEQYF.

The rearrangement joins TRBV15 to TRBJ2-5; TRBD1 matches 10 bases. The CDR3 contains 20 residues. Germline V CDR1 and CDR2: LNHNV, YYDKDF (reference sequence). After removal of 0 bases from V and 3 bases from J, the junction contained 16 bases not matched to a gene. In nucleotides, the CDR3 is TGTGCCACCAGCAGAGATTTCCCCTATAACCGGGACAGGGGAGAAGAGACCCAGTACTTC. Amino acids: CATSRDFPYNRDRGEETQYF.

The chain uses TRBV12-5 and TRBJ2-5; D gene uncertain. The CDR3 is made up of 13 amino acids. CDR1 and CDR2 (germline): LGHNT, FRNRAP. The V end was cut by 1 base, the J end by 3 bases, with 6 bases between. The CDR3 reads CASGLDREETQYF. CDR3 DNA sequence: TGTGCTAGTGGTTTGGACAGAGAAGAGACCCAGTACTTC.

The chain has TRBV5-1 and TRBJ2-3; D possibly corresponds to TRBD1 (6 bases). The CDR3 runs 15 residues. V dropped 7 bases and J dropped 2 bases, with 17 bases sitting between them. Germline CDR1 SGHRS, CDR2 YFSETQ. In DNA form, the CDR3 reads TGCGCCAGCTACGTCGACAGGCCCGACACAGATACGCAGTATTTT. Translating it yields CASYVDRPDTDTQYF. Supplemented by reference TRBV5-1 and TRBJ2-3, the full variable domain reads KAGVTQTPRYLIKTRGQQVTLSCSPISGHRSVSWYQQTPGQGLQFLFEYFSETQRNKGNFPGRFSGRQFSNSRSEMNVSTLELGDSALYLCASYVDRPDTDTQYFGPGTRLTVL.

The rearrangement joins TRBV11-3 to TRBJ2-2; 8 positions match TRBD2. The germline V gene encodes CDR1 SGHNT and CDR2 YENEEA. V lost 3 bases to trimming and J lost 7 bases; unmatched junction nucleotides: 7. The CDR3 length is 15 residues. CDR3 loop: CASSFTGGMDGELFF. The CDR3 DNA reads TGTGCCAGCAGCTTCACGGGGGGGATGGACGGGGAGCTGTTTTTT.

Sample share makes this clone medium-sized. The chain couples TRBV19 to TRBJ2-1; D not resolved. The germline V gene encodes CDR1 LNHDA and CDR2 SQIVND (reference sequence). V was pared by 5 bases and J by 8 bases, with 7 bases between. CDR3 length: 11 residues. CDR3 DNA sequence: TGTGCCAGTAGTGCGCGCTATGAGCAGTTCTTC. Protein: CASSARYEQFF.

This chain joins TRBV9 and TRBJ2-3, with D uncertain. The CDR3 extends over 12 amino acids. Germline lookup yields CDR1 SGDLS and CDR2 YYNGEE. V was shortened by 3 bases and J by 3 bases, with 5 bases between the two germline ends. CDR3 amino acids: CASSAGTDTQYF. Written as DNA, the CDR3 is TGTGCCAGCAGCGCCGGGACAGATACGCAGTATTTT.